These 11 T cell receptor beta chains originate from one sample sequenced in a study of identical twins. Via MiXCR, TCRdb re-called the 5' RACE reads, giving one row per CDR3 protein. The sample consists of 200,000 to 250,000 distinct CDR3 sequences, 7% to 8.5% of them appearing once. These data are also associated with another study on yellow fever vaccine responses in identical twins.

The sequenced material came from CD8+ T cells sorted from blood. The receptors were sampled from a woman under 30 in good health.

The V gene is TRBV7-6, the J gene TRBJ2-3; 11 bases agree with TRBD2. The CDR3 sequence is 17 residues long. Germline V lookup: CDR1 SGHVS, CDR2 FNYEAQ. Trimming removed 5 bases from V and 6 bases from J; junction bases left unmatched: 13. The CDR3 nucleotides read TGTGCCAGCAGCCCTCGTGGGCTAGCGGGGGGCCACGATACGCAGTATTTT. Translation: CASSPRGLAGGHDTQYF.

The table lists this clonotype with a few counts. CDR3 in DNA: TGCAGCGTTGAAGAAAGCGCTACTAGCGGAGCGTACAATGAGCAGTTCTTC. Amino acid sequence: CSVEESATSGAYNEQFF. The chain links TRBV29-1 to TRBJ2-1; 8 bases are shared with TRBD2. The germline gives CDR1 SQVTM, CDR2 ANQGSEA. This CDR3 region has 17 residues. Trimming took 0 bases from V and 4 from J; bases not matched to a gene: 11.

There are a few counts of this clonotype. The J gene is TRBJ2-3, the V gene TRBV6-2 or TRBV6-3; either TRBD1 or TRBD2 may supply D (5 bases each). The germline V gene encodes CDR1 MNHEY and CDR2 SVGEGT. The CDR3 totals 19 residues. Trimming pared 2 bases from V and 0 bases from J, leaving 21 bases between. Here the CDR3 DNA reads TGTGCCAGCAGTTACCGTATTGTGGGGACCACCTCTAGCACAGATACGCAGTATTTT. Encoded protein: CASSYRIVGTTSSTDTQYF.

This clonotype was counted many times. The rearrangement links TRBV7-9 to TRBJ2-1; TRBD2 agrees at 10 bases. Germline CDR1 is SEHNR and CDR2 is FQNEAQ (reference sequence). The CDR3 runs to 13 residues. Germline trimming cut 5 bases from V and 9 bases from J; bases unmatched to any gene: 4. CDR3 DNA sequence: TGTGCCAGCAGCCGAGCGGGAGGGGTTGAGCAGTTCTTC. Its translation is CASSRAGGVEQFF. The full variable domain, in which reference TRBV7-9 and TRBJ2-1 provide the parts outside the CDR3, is DTGVSQNPRHKITKRGQNVTFRCDPISEHNRLYWYRQTLGQGPEFLTYFQNEAQLEKSRLLSDRFSAERPKGSFSTLEIQRTEQGDSAMYLCASSRAGGVEQFFGPGTRLTVL.

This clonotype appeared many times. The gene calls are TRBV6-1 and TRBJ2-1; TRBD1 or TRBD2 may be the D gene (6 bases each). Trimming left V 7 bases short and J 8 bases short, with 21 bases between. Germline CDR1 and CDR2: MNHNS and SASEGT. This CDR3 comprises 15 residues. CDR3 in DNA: TGTGCCAGCATCAGAAGGGGGGTAGGATACGATGAGCAGTTCTTC. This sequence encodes CASIRRGVGYDEQFF.

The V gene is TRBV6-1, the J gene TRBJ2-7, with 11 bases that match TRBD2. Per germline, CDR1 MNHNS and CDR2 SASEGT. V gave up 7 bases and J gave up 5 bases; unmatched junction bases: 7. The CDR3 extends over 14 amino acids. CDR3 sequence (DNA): TGTGCCAGCACCCGACTAGCGGGATATGACGAGCAGTACTTC. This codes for CASTRLAGYDEQYF.

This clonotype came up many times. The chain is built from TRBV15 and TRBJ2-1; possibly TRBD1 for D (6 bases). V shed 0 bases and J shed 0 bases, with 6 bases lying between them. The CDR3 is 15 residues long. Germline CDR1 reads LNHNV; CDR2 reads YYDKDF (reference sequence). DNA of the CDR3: TGTGCCACCAGCAGAGAAGGGGGCTCCTACAATGAGCAGTTCTTC. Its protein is CATSREGGSYNEQFF.

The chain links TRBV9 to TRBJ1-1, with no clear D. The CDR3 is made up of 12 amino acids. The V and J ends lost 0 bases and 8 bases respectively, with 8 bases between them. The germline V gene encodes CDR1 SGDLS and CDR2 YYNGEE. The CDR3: CASSVGSGEAFF. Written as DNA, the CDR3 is TGTGCCAGCAGCGTAGGGTCAGGAGAAGCTTTCTTT.

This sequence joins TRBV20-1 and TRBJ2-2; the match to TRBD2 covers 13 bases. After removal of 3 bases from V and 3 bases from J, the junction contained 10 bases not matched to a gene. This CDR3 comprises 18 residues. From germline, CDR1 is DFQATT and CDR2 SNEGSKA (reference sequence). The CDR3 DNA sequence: TGCAGTGCTAGCCCCCGACTAGCGGGAGGTTCCTACACCGGGGAGCTGTTTTTT. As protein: CSASPRLAGGSYTGELFF.

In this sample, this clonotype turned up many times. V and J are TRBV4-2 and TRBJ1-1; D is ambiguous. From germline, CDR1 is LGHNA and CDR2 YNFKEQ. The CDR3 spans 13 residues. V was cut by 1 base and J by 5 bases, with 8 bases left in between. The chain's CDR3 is CASSQGFNTEAFF. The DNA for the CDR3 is TGTGCCAGCAGCCAAGGGTTTAATACTGAAGCTTTCTTT.

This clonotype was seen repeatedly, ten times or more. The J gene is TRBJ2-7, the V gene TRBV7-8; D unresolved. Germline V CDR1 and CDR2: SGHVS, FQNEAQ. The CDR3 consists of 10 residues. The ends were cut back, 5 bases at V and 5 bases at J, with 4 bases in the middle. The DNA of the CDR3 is TGTGCCAGCAGCGGGAACGAGCAGTACTTC. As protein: CASSGNEQYF.